This T cell receptor beta chain was captured by sequencing in a study of identical twins. Points from the study as a whole: Insertions were fewer in abundant cord blood beta clonotypes, whereas memory repertoires showed none of this pattern.

TCRdb recomputed calls from the 5' RACE reads with MiXCR, one row per CDR3 protein. Of approximately 300,000 distinct CDR3 sequences in the sample, roughly 9.7% were seen once. As to this clonotype: Its antigen is not known.

All donors comprised healthy Caucasians. The CDR3 has 14 residues. The V gene end was trimmed by 7 bases and the J gene end by 2 bases; junction bases not matched to a gene: 8. The germline gives CDR1 MNHNS, CDR2 SASEGT. These same records also appear under a second study, on yellow fever vaccine responses in identical twins.

This rearrangement joins TRBV6-1 to TRBJ2-7; TRBD1 agrees at 7 bases. The receptor comes from a woman under 30 in good health. Specimen: CD8+ T cells sorted from blood. The DNA of the CDR3 is TGTGCCAGCATCGACAGGGAAGCAGCCTACGAGCAGTACTTC. This translates into CASIDREAAYEQYF.